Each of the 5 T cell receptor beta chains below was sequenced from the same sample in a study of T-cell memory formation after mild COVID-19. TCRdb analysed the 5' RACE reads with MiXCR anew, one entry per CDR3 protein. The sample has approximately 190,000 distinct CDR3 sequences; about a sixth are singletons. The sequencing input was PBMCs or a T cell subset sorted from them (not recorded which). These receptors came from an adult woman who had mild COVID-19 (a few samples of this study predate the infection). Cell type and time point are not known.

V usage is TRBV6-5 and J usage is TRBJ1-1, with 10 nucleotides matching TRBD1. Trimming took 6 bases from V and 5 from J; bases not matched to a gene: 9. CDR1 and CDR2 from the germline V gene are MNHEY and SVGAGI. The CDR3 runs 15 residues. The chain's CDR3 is CASRRTRDRGTEAFF. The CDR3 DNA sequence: TGTGCCAGCAGACGGACTCGGGACAGGGGAACTGAAGCTTTCTTT.

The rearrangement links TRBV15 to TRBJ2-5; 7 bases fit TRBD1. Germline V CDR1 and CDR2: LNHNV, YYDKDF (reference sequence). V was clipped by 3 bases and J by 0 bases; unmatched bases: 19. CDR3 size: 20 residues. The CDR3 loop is CATSSSSPGQTYSYQETQYF. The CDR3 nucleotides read TGTGCCACCAGCAGTAGTAGCCCGGGACAGACATACTCGTACCAAGAGACCCAGTACTTC.

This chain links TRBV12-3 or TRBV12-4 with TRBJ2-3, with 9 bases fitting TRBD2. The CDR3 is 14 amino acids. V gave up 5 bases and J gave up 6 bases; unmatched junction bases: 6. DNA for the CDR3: TGTGCCAGCAGTATGCGGGGGGGCCCTGATACGCAGTATTTT. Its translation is CASSMRGGPDTQYF.

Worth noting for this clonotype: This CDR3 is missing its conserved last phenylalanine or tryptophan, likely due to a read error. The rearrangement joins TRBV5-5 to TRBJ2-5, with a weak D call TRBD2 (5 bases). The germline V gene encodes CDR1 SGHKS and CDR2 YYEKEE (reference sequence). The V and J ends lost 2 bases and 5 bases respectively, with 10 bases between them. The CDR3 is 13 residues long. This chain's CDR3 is CASSLPGTETQYL. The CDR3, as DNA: TGTGCCAGCAGCTTACCGGGAACGGAGACCCAGTACTTA.

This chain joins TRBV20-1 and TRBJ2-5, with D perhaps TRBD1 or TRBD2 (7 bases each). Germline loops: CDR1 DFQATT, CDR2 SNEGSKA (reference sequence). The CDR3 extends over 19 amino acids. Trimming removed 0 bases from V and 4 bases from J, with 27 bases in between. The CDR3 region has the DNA TGCAGTGCTAGAGAGATAGGACGGGGGAGCGGGGCAGGGGGAGAGACCCAGTACTTC. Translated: CSAREIGRGSGAGGETQYF.